The 6 T cell receptor beta chains presented below share a single source sample, sequenced in a study of blood T cell repertoires in COVID-19. Clones were read by immunoSEQ multiplex PCR, and TCRdb kept only the in-frame ones, dropping some. The data hold 200,000 to 250,000 clones, with about four fifths observed a single time. Sequenced sample: PBMCs or T cells enriched from blood (not recorded which). The receptors derive from a woman between 40 and 55 years old who had recovered from COVID-19.

The chain joins TRBV4-1 to TRBJ1-5, with 9 bases identical to TRBD1. Germline V lookup: CDR1 MGHRA, CDR2 YSYEKL. V lost 3 bases, J lost 1 base, and 4 bases stayed unmatched. This CDR3 has 16 residues. The CDR3 DNA sequence: TGCGCCAGCAGCCAGGTGACAGGGGGAAGCAATCAGCCCCAGCATTTT. Translation gives CASSQVTGGSNQPQHF.

The J gene is TRBJ2-1, the V gene TRBV7-2, with TRBD2 as a possible D gene (5 bases). Germline values: CDR1 SGHTA, CDR2 FQGNSA. V lost 1 base and J lost 9, with 13 bases in between. The CDR3 has 14 amino acids. CDR3 region: CASSLETSGPEQFF. The CDR3 DNA reads as TGTGCCAGCAGCTTAGAGACAAGCGGTCCTGAGCAGTTCTTC.

The rearrangement links TRBV12-5 to TRBJ2-3; 11 bases are shared with TRBD2. The germline V gene encodes CDR1 LGHNT and CDR2 FRNRAP. This CDR3 comprises 16 residues. V shed 4 bases and J 3 bases; nucleotides not matched to a gene: 6. The CDR3 nucleotides are TGTGCTAGTGGTTCTGGGACTAGCGGAGAAACAGATACGCAGTATTTT. Protein product: CASGSGTSGETDTQYF.

The CDR3: CASSISGTGNAFF. CDR3 DNA: TGTGCCAGCAGTATTTCCGGGACAGGGAACGCTTTCTTT. The chain combines TRBV27 with TRBJ1-1; 9 bases map to TRBD1. The CDR3 loop spans 13 amino acids. V lost 5 bases, J lost 11 bases, and 9 bases stayed unmatched. Germline CDR1 and CDR2: MNHEY and SMNVEV (reference sequence).

This clone was detected a few times. The CDR3 bases are TGTGCCAGCAGTTACCGGGAAGGAGACGAGCAGTTCTTC. As protein: CASSYREGDEQFF. V gene TRBV6-5 combines with J gene TRBJ2-1; the D gene is possibly TRBD2 (5 bases). Trimming removed 2 bases from V and 10 bases from J, with 12 bases in between. Germline values: CDR1 MNHEY, CDR2 SVGAGI. The CDR3 consists of 13 residues.

The CDR3 DNA reads as TGTGCCAGCAGCCCTGACAGACCTATTTGGGATTCACCCCTCCACTTT. It encodes CASSPDRPIWDSPLHF. V gene TRBV7-9 combines with J gene TRBJ1-6; TRBD1 might be the D (5 bases). Trimming pared 5 bases from V and 8 bases from J, leaving 19 bases between. The germline V gene encodes CDR1 SEHNR and CDR2 FQNEAQ (reference sequence). The CDR3 spans 16 residues.